This T cell receptor beta chain emerged from a study of CD8+CD57+ T cells in acquired aplastic anemia. Study-wide context: Sorted CD4+ plus CD8+ cells gave DNA averaging roughly 3 ug. Study results and caveats: Patient and control CD8+ Simpson's diversity was not significantly different. The study identified roughly 29 CD8+ CDR3 sequences shared by patients and controls.

The study profiled TCR beta VDJ and CDR3 using genomic DNA as template. MiXCR, run by TCRdb on the reads, gives a single entry per CDR3 protein. The sample shows approximately 270,000 distinct CDR3 sequences, around 60% of them seen only once. With 5 bases removed from V and 5 bases from J, the gap between germline ends came to 18 bases. This CDR3 contains 15 residues. Germline lookup yields CDR1 SGHTA and CDR2 FQGNSA. Comment on this clonotype: Its target is unknown.

This receptor was identified in a human donor with severe aplastic anemia or a healthy control (not recorded which). Sequencing was done on a sample of sorted CD4+, CD8+, or CD8+CD57+ T cells (not recorded which) from PBMCs. This chain joins TRBV7-2 and TRBJ2-5, with D possibly called TRBD1 or TRBD2 (5 bases each). CDR3 nucleotides: TGTGCCAGCAGCGCCCTTAGTGGGGGAAGGGAGACCCAGTACTTC. Encoded protein: CASSALSGGRETQYF.